The sequence of this T cell receptor beta chain was determined in a study of T cells in localized non-small cell lung cancer. With respect to this clone: Its antigen is still unknown.

The study, taken as a whole, reports: Of the tissues analyzed, uninvolved adjacent lung showed maximal T cell clonality, greater than tumor. Adjacent lung tissue had a median 57 of the top 100 clones found in the tumor.

From germline, CDR1 is LNHDA and CDR2 SQIVND (reference sequence). The V and J ends lost 6 bases and 0 bases, in that order; junction bases with no gene match: 4. The CDR3 spans 16 residues. Some clones are missing from TCRdb's copy, which holds only in-frame ones; the method was immunoSEQ multiplex PCR. The sample gives tens of thousands of clones, 84% of which show up once; under 3.5% is in the top ten. This chain joins TRBV19 and TRBJ2-2; 10 bases are a match to TRBD2. This clonotype was obtained from a man aged 40 to 69 with stage I lung adenocarcinoma. The sample consisted of peripheral blood, taken before any cancer treatment. The CDR3 DNA follows: TGTGCCAGTAGAAACGGACTAGCGGCGAACACCGGGGAGCTGTTTTTT. Amino acids: CASRNGLAANTGELFF. The full variable domain, rest sourced from reference TRBV19 and TRBJ2-2, is DGGITQSPKYLFRKEGQNVTLSCEQNLNHDAMYWYRQDPGQGLRLIYYSQIVNDFQKGDIAEGYSVSREKKESFPLTVTSAQKNPTAFYLCASRNGLAANTGELFFGEGSRLTVL.